One sample yielded the 2 T cell receptor beta chains listed below, sequenced in a study of CD8 T cells in ankylosing spondylitis. Overall study findings and caveats: Ankylosing spondylitis blood appeared to be characterized by a TCR beta motif of several highly homologous variants.

Their target antigens are unknown. TCRdb processed the 5' RACE reads anew with MiXCR; each CDR3 protein has one entry. The profile covers about 800,000 distinct CDR3 sequences, with around 11% appearing a single time and 0.51% taken by the ten largest. The sample comprised blood, either unsorted or a sorted T cell fraction (not recorded which). The receptor set was obtained from a male donor with ankylosing spondylitis.

The genes are TRBV29-1 and TRBJ1-2; 11 nucleotides line up with TRBD1. Trimming at V came to 5 bases and at J to 8 bases, leaving 10 bases not matched to a gene. CDR3 size: 14 residues. Germline V gene sequence: CDR1 SQVTM, CDR2 ANQGSEA. The CDR3 spells CSVTRDRGTGGYTF. The CDR3 DNA is TGCAGCGTTACCCGGGACAGGGGGACGGGAGGCTACACCTTC.

This clonotype has at least ten counts. The chain is built from TRBV20-1 and TRBJ2-3; unclear D gene. CDR1 and CDR2 from the germline V gene are DFQATT and SNEGSKA (reference sequence). Trimming left V 3 bases short and J 0 bases short, with 7 bases between. CDR3 length: 13 residues. The CDR3 DNA follows: TGCAGTGCTAGTAACCCTAGCACAGATACGCAGTATTTT. Amino acids: CSASNPSTDTQYF.